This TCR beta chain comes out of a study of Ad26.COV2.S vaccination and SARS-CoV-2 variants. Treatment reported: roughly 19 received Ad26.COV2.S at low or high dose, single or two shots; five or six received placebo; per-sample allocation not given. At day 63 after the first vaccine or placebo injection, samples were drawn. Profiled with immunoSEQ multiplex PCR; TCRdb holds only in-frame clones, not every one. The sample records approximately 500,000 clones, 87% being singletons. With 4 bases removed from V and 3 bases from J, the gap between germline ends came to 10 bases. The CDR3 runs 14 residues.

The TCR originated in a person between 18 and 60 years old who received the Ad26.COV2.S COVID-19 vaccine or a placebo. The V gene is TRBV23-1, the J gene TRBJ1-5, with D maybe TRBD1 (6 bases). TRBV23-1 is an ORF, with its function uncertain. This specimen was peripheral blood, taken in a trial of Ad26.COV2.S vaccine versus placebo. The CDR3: CASSRAGDNQPQHF. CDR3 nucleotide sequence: TGCGCCAGCAGTCGGGCAGGGGACAATCAGCCCCAGCATTTT.